This record looks at one TCR beta chain sequence and its context. These data belong to a study of CD8+CD57+ T cells in acquired aplastic anemia. About the study: Sorting CD4+ and CD8+ cells gave DNA averaging about 3.1 ug.

The CDR3 loop spans 15 amino acids. V shed 2 bases and J 5 bases; nucleotides not matched to a gene: 6. Germline V CDR1 and CDR2: SGDLS, YYNGEE. Genomic DNA was employed as the template in profiling TCR beta VDJ and CDR3. TCRdb re-called the reads with MiXCR, one entry per CDR3 protein. The data show some 210,000 distinct CDR3 sequences, over 60% seen once. The rearrangement uses TRBV9 and TRBJ2-1, with 8 bases lining up with TRBD2. This clonotype was obtained from a human donor in good health. Input material: sorted CD4+, CD8+, or CD8+CD57+ T cells (not recorded which) from PBMCs. CDR3 protein: CASSVSGVKHNEQFF. DNA of the CDR3: TGTGCCAGCAGCGTTAGCGGGGTTAAACACAATGAGCAGTTCTTC.